Below, 8 T cell receptor beta chains from the same sample are listed, as sequenced in a study of shared clonotypes between healthy human individuals. Libraries were prepared by immunoSEQ multiplex PCR; TCRdb keeps only in-frame clonotypes and omits some of them. The data show about 980,000 clones, over 75% seen once. Source material: memory CD4+ T cells sorted from blood. Subset meaning: CD45RA-negative fraction. The source is a man between 18 and 35 years old in good health.

This sequence joins TRBV6-5 and TRBJ2-7; tentative D call: TRBD2 (6 bases). CDR3 length: 12 residues. Germline CDR1 MNHEY, CDR2 SVGAGI. Trimming stripped 2 bases from V and 6 bases from J, with 8 bases between. The CDR3 DNA reads as TGTGCCAGCAGTTACCGGCGGGGCGAGCAGTACTTC. Translating it yields CASSYRRGEQYF.

As regards this clone: Other DNA sequences of this sample code for an identical CDR3. The chain is built from TRBV9 and TRBJ1-1; D is undetermined. From germline, CDR1 is SGDLS and CDR2 YYNGEE. There are 14 residues in the CDR3. V lost 0 bases to trimming and J lost 1 base, with 7 bases between them. The DNA for the CDR3 is TGTGCCAGCAGCGTAGGGCCGGAGAACACTGAAGCTTTCTTT. Translated, it gives CASSVGPENTEAFF.

In its sample, this clone was seen once. The genes are TRBV6-6 and TRBJ1-2; D remains unclear. Germline V gene sequence: CDR1 MNHNY, CDR2 SVGAGI (reference sequence). The length of the CDR3 is 10 residues. Trimming removed 8 bases from V and 4 bases from J, with 5 bases in between. The CDR3 region is CASGVYGYTF. The CDR3 DNA is TGTGCCAGCGGGGTCTATGGCTACACCTTC.

A note on this clone: Other DNA sequences in the same sample also yield this CDR3. This chain connects TRBV30 to TRBJ2-7; D not certain. Trimming stripped 0 bases from V and 6 bases from J, with 9 bases between. The CDR3 contains 12 residues. The V gene's germline CDR1 is GTSNPN and CDR2 SVGIG (reference sequence). CDR3 bases: TGTGCCTGGAGTGTAGGTAGAGGCGAGCAGTACTTC. This translates into CAWSVGRGEQYF.

As to this clone: Other DNA sequences within the sample encode an identical CDR3. J is TRBJ2-5 and V is TRBV6-1; possibly TRBD1 or TRBD2 for D (5 bases each). Germline V gene sequence: CDR1 MNHNS, CDR2 SASEGT. The CDR3 is 14 residues long. V lost 4 bases and J 1 base, leaving 10 bases between the germline ends. The CDR3, as DNA: TGTGCCAGCAGTGGACTAAGGGGCCAAGAGACCCAGTACTTC. Translated, it gives CASSGLRGQETQYF.

This chain connects TRBV10-3 to TRBJ2-2; unclear D gene. Trimming pared 8 bases from V and 7 bases from J, leaving 8 bases between. Germline loops: CDR1 ENHRY, CDR2 SYGVKD. This CDR3 has 11 amino acids. CDR3 sequence: CAIETGGELFF. CDR3 nucleotides: TGTGCCATCGAGACTGGCGGGGAGCTGTTTTTT.

The rearrangement uses TRBV9 and TRBJ2-1, with D possibly being TRBD1 (6 bases). Germline V gene lookup returns CDR1 SGDLS and CDR2 YYNGEE. V lost 6 bases and J lost 0, with 13 bases in between. The CDR3 sequence is 15 residues long. CDR3 in amino acids: CASTRQESSYNEQFF. The CDR3 region has the DNA TGTGCCAGCACCAGACAGGAGAGCTCCTACAATGAGCAGTTCTTC.

V and J are TRBV5-1 and TRBJ2-6, with a weak D call TRBD1 (6 bases). CDR1 is SGHRS and CDR2 is YFSETQ in the germline V gene. The CDR3 spans 15 residues. Trimming took 4 bases from V and 2 from J, leaving 10 bases between them. The CDR3 DNA reads as TGCGCCAGCAGCACCGGACAGCCTGGGGCCAACGTCCTGACTTTC. It codes for CASSTGQPGANVLTF.